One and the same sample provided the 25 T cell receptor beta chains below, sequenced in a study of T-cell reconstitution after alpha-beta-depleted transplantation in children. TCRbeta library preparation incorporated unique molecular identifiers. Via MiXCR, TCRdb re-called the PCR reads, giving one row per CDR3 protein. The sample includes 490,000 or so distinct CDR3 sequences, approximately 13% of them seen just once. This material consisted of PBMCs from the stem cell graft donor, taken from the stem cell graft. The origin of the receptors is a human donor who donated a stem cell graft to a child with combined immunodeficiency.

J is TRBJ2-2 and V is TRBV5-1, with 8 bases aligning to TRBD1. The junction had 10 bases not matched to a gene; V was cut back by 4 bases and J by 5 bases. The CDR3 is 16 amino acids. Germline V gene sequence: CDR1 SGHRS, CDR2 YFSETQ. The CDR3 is CASSTYRTGRTGELFF. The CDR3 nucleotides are TGCGCCAGCAGCACTTACCGGACAGGGCGGACCGGGGAGCTGTTTTTT.

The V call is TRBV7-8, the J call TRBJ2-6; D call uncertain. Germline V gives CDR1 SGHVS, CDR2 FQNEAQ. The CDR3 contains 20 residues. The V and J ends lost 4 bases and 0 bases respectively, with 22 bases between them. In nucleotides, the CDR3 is TGTGCCAGCAGCTGGCCCCCCACTGGTGGCAAGGGCTCTGGGGCCAACGTCCTGACTTTC. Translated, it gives CASSWPPTGGKGSGANVLTF.

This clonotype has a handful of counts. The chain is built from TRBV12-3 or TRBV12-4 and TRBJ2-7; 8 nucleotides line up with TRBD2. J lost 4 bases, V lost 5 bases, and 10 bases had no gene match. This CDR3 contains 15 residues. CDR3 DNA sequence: TGTGCCAGCAGTCCCTCGGGCGGGAGGTTATACGAGCAGTACTTC. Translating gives CASSPSGGRLYEQYF.

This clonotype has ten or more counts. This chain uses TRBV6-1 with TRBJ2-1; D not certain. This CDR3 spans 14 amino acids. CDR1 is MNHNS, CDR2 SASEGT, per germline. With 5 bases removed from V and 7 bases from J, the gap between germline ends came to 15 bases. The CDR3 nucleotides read TGTGCCAGCAGTACAAAGCTTTTGACGAATGAGCAGTTCTTC. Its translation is CASSTKLLTNEQFF.

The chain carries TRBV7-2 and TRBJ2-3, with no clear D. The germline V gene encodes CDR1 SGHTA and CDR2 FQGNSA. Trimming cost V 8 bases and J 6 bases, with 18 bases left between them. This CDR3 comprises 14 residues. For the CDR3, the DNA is TGTGCCAGCCAAAGAGTCGGGCCCTTCGATACGCAGTATTTT. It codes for CASQRVGPFDTQYF.

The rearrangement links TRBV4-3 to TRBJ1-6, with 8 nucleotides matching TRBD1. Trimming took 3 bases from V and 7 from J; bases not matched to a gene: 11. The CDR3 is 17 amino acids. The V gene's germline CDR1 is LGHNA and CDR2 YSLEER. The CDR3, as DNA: TGCGCCAGCAGCCAGCACCGGACAGGGAAAAGGAATTCACCCCTCCACTTT. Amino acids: CASSQHRTGKRNSPLHF.

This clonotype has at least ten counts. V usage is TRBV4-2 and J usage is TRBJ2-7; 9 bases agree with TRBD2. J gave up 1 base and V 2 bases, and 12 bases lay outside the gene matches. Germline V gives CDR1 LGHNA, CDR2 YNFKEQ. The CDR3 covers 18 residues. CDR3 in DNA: TGTGCCAGCAGCCAAAGGGATACGGCGGGGGGGCGGTCCTACGAGCAGTACTTC. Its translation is CASSQRDTAGGRSYEQYF.

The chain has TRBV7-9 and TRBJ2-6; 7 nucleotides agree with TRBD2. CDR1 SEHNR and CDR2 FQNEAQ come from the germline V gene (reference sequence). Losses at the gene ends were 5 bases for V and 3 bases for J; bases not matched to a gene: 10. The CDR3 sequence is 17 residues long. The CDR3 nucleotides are TGTGCCAGCAGCACGCCGATAGGGGAGGGTGGGGCCAACGTCCTGACTTTC. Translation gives CASSTPIGEGGANVLTF.

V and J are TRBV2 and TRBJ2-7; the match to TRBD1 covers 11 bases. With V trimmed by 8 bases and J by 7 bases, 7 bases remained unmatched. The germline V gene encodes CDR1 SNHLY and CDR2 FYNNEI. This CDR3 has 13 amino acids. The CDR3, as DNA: TGTGCCAGCCGCGGACAGGGGGCACGGGAGCAGTACTTC. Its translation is CASRGQGAREQYF.

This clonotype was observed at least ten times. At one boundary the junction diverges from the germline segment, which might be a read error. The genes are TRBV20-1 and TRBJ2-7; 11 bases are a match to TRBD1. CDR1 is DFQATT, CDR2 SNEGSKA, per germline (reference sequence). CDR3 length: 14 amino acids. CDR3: CSARGQGDSYEQYF. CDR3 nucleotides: TGCAGCGCTAGGGGACAGGGGGATTCCTACGAGCAGTACTTC.

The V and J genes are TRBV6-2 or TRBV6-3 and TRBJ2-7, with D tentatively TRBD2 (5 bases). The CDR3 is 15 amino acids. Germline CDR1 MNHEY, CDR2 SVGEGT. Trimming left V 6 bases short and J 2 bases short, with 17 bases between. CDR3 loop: CASREPSGPTYEQYF. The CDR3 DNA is TGTGCCAGCAGAGAACCGAGCGGACCTACCTACGAGCAGTACTTC.

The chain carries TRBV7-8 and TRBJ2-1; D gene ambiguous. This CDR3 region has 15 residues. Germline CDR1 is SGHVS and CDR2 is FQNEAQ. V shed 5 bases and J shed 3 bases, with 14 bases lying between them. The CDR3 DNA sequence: TGTGCCAGCAGCACCCGCTTACTGTTCTACAATGAGCAGTTCTTC. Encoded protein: CASSTRLLFYNEQFF. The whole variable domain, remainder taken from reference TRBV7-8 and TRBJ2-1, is GAGVSQSPRYKVAKRGQDVALRCDPISGHVSLFWYQQALGQGPEFLTYFQNEAQLDKSGLPSDRFFAERPEGSVSTLKIQRTQQEDSAVYLCASSTRLLFYNEQFFGPGTRLTVL.

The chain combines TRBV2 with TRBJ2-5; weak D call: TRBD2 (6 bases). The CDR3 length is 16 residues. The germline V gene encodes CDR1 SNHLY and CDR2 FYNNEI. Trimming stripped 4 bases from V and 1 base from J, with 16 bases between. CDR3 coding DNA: TGTGCCAGCAGTGGAGCGTGGGCGGGACCCCAAGAGACCCAGTACTTC. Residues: CASSGAWAGPQETQYF.

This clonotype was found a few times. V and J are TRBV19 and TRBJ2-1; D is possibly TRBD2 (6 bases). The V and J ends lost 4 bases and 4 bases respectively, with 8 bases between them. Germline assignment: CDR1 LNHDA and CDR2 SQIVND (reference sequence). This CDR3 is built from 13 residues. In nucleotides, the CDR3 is TGTGCCAGTAGTAAGGGACTGTACAATGAGCAGTTCTTC. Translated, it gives CASSKGLYNEQFF.

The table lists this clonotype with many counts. CDR3 DNA sequence: TGTGCCAGCAGCCAAAACAGCGGGAGACGCCCGAATGGGGAGCTGTTTTTT. The encoded protein is CASSQNSGRRPNGELFF. The rearrangement links TRBV11-2 to TRBJ2-2; TRBD2 matches at 8 bases. Trimming took 5 bases from V and 8 from J; bases not matched to a gene: 16. Germline loops: CDR1 SGHAT, CDR2 FQNNGV. CDR3 length: 17 residues. The full variable domain, its missing parts supplied by reference TRBV11-2 and TRBJ2-2, is EAGVAQSPRYKIIEKRQSVAFWCNPISGHATLYWYQQILGQGPKLLIQFQNNGVVDDSQLPKDRFSAERLKGVDSTLKIQPAKLEDSAVYLCASSQNSGRRPNGELFFGEGSRLTVL.

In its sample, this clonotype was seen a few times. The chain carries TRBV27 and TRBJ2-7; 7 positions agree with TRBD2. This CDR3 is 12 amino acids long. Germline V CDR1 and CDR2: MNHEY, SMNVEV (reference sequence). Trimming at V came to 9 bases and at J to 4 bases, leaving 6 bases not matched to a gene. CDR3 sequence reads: CARGGRPYEQYF. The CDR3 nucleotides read TGTGCCAGGGGGGGGAGACCTTACGAGCAGTACTTC.

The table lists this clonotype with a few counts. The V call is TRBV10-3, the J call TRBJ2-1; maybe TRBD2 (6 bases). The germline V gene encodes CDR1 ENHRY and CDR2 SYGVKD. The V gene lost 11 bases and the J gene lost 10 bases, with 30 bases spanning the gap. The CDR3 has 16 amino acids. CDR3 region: CASHSGETPGVNEQFF. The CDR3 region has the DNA TGTGCCTCCCATTCTGGCGAAACCCCGGGGGTCAACGAGCAGTTCTTC.

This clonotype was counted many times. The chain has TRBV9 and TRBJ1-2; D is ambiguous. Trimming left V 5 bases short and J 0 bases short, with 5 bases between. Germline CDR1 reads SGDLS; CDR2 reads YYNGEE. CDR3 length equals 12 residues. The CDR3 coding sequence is TGTGCCAGCAGGCAGTCTAACTATGGCTACACCTTC. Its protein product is CASRQSNYGYTF.

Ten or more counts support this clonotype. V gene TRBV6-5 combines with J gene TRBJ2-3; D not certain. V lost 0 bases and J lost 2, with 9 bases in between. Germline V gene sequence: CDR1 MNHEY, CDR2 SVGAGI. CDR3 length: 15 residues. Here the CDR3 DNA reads TGTGCCAGCAGTTACTCGACCGGATTCACAGATACGCAGTATTTT. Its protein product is CASSYSTGFTDTQYF.

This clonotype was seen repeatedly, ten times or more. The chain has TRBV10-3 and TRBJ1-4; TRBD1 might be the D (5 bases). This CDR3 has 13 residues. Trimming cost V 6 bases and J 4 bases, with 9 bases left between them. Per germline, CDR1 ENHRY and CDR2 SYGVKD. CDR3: CAIRETVNEKLFF. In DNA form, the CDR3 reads TGTGCCATCAGGGAGACAGTTAATGAAAAACTGTTTTTT.

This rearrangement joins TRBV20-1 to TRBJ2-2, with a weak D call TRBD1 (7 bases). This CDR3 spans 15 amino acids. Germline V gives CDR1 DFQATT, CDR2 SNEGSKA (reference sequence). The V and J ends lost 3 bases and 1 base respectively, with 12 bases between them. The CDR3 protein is CSARGQGGNTGELFF. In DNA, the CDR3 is TGCAGTGCTAGGGGGCAGGGGGGGAACACCGGGGAGCTGTTTTTT.

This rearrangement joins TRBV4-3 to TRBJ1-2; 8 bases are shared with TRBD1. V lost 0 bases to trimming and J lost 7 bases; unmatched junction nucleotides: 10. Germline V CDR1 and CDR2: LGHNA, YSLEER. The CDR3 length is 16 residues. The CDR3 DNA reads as TGCGCCAGCAGCCAAGAACTGGACAGGGACCGGTCTGGCTACACCTTC. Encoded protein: CASSQELDRDRSGYTF.

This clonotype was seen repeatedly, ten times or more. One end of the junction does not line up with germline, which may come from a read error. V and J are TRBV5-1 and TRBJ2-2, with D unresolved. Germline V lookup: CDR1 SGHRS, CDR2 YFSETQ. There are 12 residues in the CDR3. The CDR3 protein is CASSSNTGELFF. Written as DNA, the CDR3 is TGTGCCAGCAGCTCGAACACCGGGGAGCTGTTTTTT.

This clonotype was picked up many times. The CDR3 region is CASSITGYPGYTF. The CDR3, as DNA: TGTGCCAGCAGCATAACAGGGTACCCTGGCTACACCTTC. The chain carries TRBV12-3 or TRBV12-4 and TRBJ1-2; tentatively, D is TRBD1 (6 bases). This CDR3 region has 13 residues. V lost 6 bases and J lost 7, with 15 bases in between.

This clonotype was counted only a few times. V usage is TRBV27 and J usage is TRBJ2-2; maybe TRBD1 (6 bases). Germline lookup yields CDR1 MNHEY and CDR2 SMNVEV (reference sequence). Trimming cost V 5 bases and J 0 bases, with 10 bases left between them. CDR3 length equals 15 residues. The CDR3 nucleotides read TGTGCCAGCAGTGACAGGAGCCCGAACACCGGGGAGCTGTTTTTT. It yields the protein CASSDRSPNTGELFF.